This is a list of T cell receptor beta chains from one sample in a study of OX40 agonist ivuxolimab in advanced cancers. Profiling relied on immunoSEQ multiplex PCR, and the TCRdb table lists in-frame clones only, not all of them. Here the sample spans around 44,000 clones, more than 75% being singletons. The material was CD4+ or CD8+ T cells sorted from blood, obtained in a trial of the OX40 agonist ivuxolimab. Every receptor here comes from an adult with an advanced solid tumor such as melanoma, head and neck, liver or kidney cancer. The CDR3 runs from the conserved cysteine through the conserved F or W. D genes are given only for firm matches.

>TRBJ2-6|.|TRBV4-2
CASSQVMGTGANVLTF
>TRBJ1-2|TRBD1|TRBV12-5
CASGPDREYGYTF
>TRBJ1-5|.|TRBV28
CASSPDRWREPQHF
>TRBJ1-5|TRBD1|TRBV18
CASSTTPGQTFSNQPQHF
>TRBJ1-2|TRBD1|TRBV5-5
CASSRDRGDPGYTF
>TRBJ1-2|TRBD1|TRBV6-5
CASSTQGFGGYTF
>TRBJ1-4|.|TRBV7-9
CASSVTTDATNEKLFF
>TRBJ1-5|.|TRBV7-8
CASSLRGINQPQHF
>TRBJ1-6|TRBD1|TRBV4-3
CASSQDLGGNSPLHF
>TRBJ1-1|.|TRBV6-5
CASSSFGGTEAFF
>TRBJ2-5|TRBD2|TRBV7-7
CASSLVLGGDVTETQYF
>TRBJ2-3|TRBD2|TRBV7-3
CASSTGTSDTDTQYF
>TRBJ2-1|.|TRBV4-1
CASSQRGAGRSYNEQFF
>TRBJ2-7|TRBD1|TRBV5-4
CASSSRDRGPYEQYF
>TRBJ2-7|.|TRBV19
CASSMRGQREQYF
>TRBJ1-4|.|TRBV28
CASLGRENEKLFF
>TRBJ1-5|.|TRBV6-5
CASSRMMGNQPQHF
>TRBJ1-1|.|TRBV16
CASSQGPPGSSEAFF
>TRBJ1-2|.|TRBV4-2
CASSQKGGSYTF
>TRBJ1-1|.|TRBV28
CASSLLAGEWNTEAFF
>TRBJ2-1|.|TRBV14
CASSQVVGTEQFF
>TRBJ1-5|.|TRBV9
CASSVGQGSNQPQHF
>TRBJ2-3|.|TRBV6-4
CASSNSGGTDTQYF
>TRBJ2-1|.|TRBV7-3
CASSREGAYNEQFF
>TRBJ1-2|.|TRBV29-1
CSARAPDGYTF
>TRBJ2-1|.|TRBV12-5
CPREEQFF
>TRBJ1-2|.|TRBV5-4
CASSRGHWGYTF
>TRBJ2-5|TRBD2|TRBV27
CASSLGRALNPLETQYF
>TRBJ1-2|.|TRBV6-5
CASSYHQNYGYTF
>TRBJ1-1|.|TRBV29-1
CSVQKGNTEAFF
>TRBJ2-2|.|TRBV7-6
CASAVFDSGGELFF
>TRBJ1-1|.|TRBV15
CATSRDRAMNTEAFF
>TRBJ2-2|.|TRBV29-1
CSVETGYDTGELFF
>TRBJ2-5|.|TRBV4-1
CASSQGSWETQYF
>TRBJ2-3|TRBD2|TRBV28
CASSLGSGVTDTQYF
>TRBJ2-7|.|TRBV7-9
CASSLGPIDEQYF
>TRBJ1-2|TRBD1|TRBV14
CASSHFQGAQNGYTF
>TRBJ1-2|.|TRBV27
CASSSQQEANYGYTF
>TRBJ2-2|.|TRBV6-1
CASSERVMTGTGELFF
>TRBJ2-2|.|TRBV19
CASREPTGELFF
>TRBJ2-5|.|TRBV5-4
CASSLQGTQETQYF
>TRBJ1-2|.|TRBV29-1
CSPFDSSNYGYTF
>TRBJ1-5|.|TRBV6-4
CASSLFGGSRPQHF
>TRBJ1-1|.|TRBV13
CASSYMNTEAFF
>TRBJ2-3|TRBD1|TRBV6-5
CASSFLTGETDTQYF
>TRBJ2-3|.|TRBV7-9
CASSLTSGGPGGTDTQYF
>TRBJ1-1|TRBD1|TRBV6-5
CASSPGTGGPGEAFF
>TRBJ1-1|.|TRBV7-3
CASSPPGSAVAFF
>TRBJ2-2|.|TRBV11-2
CASSLITGELFF
>TRBJ2-3|.|TRBV29-1
CSAENYPRTDTQYF
>TRBJ1-1|.|TRBV5-5
CASSYRVLTEAFF